A single sample gave rise to the 9 T cell receptor beta chains below, sequenced in a study of identical twins. TCRdb re-derived calls from the 5' RACE reads in MiXCR, one entry per CDR3 protein. The data contain fewer than 250,000 distinct CDR3 sequences, approximately 8.3% of them singletons. In addition, the sample was reused for a study of yellow fever vaccine responses in identical twins.

Sequenced material: memory (CD45RO+) T cells sorted from blood. The receptors were gathered from a young woman in good health.

This CDR3 reads CASSQGLLADSLYYNEQFF. The CDR3 bases are TGTGCCAGCAGCCAAGGATTACTAGCGGACAGCCTTTATTACAATGAGCAGTTCTTC. V usage is TRBV3-1 and J usage is TRBJ2-1, with 8 bases matching TRBD2. The germline CDR1 and CDR2 sequences are LGHDT and YNNKEL (reference sequence). The CDR3 is made up of 19 amino acids. J was trimmed by 4 bases and V by 1 base; bases with no gene match: 15.

In the case of this clonotype: A much bigger clone sits one base away, suggesting this may be a read error. The V and J genes are TRBV20-1 and TRBJ2-5; no clear D gene. With 4 bases removed from V and 1 base from J, the gap between germline ends came to 7 bases. This CDR3 contains 12 residues. CDR1 is DFQATT and CDR2 is SNEGSKA in the germline V gene (reference sequence). The CDR3: CSATWAQETQYF. The DNA of the CDR3 is TGCAGTGCTACCTGGGCCCAAGAGACCCAGTACTTC.

There are many counts of this clonotype. The chain's CDR3 is CATRTYNEQFF. CDR3 sequence (DNA): TGTGCCACCAGGACCTACAATGAGCAGTTCTTC. This sequence joins TRBV24-1 and TRBJ2-1; D is unresolved. This CDR3 is 11 amino acids long. Germline CDR1 is KGHDR and CDR2 is SFDVKD. The germline V and J ends were trimmed by 7 bases and 2 bases, with 2 bases remaining between them.

This chain joins TRBV7-9 and TRBJ2-2; 9 nucleotides line up with TRBD2. Germline lookup yields CDR1 SEHNR and CDR2 FQNEAQ (reference sequence). The trim removed 5 bases at V and 4 bases at J, leaving 5 bases unmatched. The CDR3 runs to 15 residues. CDR3 nucleotides: TGTGCCAGCAGCCGCGGGACTAGCAGCACCGGGGAGCTGTTTTTT. This encodes CASSRGTSSTGELFF.

This clonotype has at least ten counts. The chain combines TRBV25-1 with TRBJ1-6, with TRBD1 matching 8 bases. CDR1 is MGHDK and CDR2 is SYGVNS in the germline V gene. The CDR3 sequence is 15 residues long. The J segment lost 5 bases and the V segment lost 6 bases, leaving 6 bases of the junction unmatched. In DNA form, the CDR3 reads TGTGCCAGCAGGGTGACAGGGGATAATAATTCACCCCTCCACTTT. This sequence encodes CASRVTGDNNSPLHF.

On this clonotype: Given a much more abundant clone one base away, this may be a read error. This chain joins TRBV28 and TRBJ2-5; D gene uncertain. The J call may be wrong; the DNA end is better matched by TRBJ2-1. The CDR3 extends over 12 amino acids. Germline loops: CDR1 MDHEN, CDR2 SYDVKM. Here the CDR3 reads CASMSIRETQFF. In nucleotides, the CDR3 is TGTGCCAGCATGTCAATCCGAGAGACCCAGTTCTTC.

This clonotype was recorded many times. The chain is built from TRBV7-9 and TRBJ1-5; D gene ambiguous. V lost 4 bases and J 2 bases, leaving 9 bases between the germline ends. CDR1 is SEHNR and CDR2 is FQNEAQ in the germline V gene (reference sequence). The CDR3 sequence is 14 residues long. The CDR3 DNA reads as TGTGCCAGCAGCTCCAGTGGGGGCAATCAGCCCCAGCATTTT. Amino acids: CASSSSGGNQPQHF.

The table lists this clonotype with a few counts. The rearrangement uses TRBV12-3 or TRBV12-4 and TRBJ1-5, with D possibly TRBD1 on 6 matching bases. V gave up 4 bases and J gave up 2 bases, with 15 bases separating them. The length of the CDR3 is 16 residues. The CDR3 DNA follows: TGTGCCAGCAGTTGGTCCAGGGGAGAGGGCAATCAGCCCCAGCATTTT. Translation: CASSWSRGEGNQPQHF.

CDR3 sequence (DNA): TGTGCCAGCTCGGGGCAGTATAATGAAAAACTGTTTTTT. As protein: CASSGQYNEKLFF. The J gene is TRBJ1-4, the V gene TRBV18, with TRBD1 as a possible D gene (5 bases). Trimming took 6 bases from V and 4 from J, leaving 9 bases between them. The CDR3 totals 13 residues. In germline, CDR1 is KGHSH, CDR2 LQKENI.